The 26 T cell receptor beta chains below were found in one sample sequenced in a study of CD8 T cells in ankylosing spondylitis. Study-wide results and caveats: A TCR beta motif of several highly homologous variants appeared characteristic of ankylosing spondylitis blood.

TCRdb ran MiXCR on the 5' RACE reads and lists one entry per CDR3 protein. The table lists about 480,000 distinct CDR3 sequences, about a sixth of them singletons. For these TCRs, the target antigens are not known. Sequencing was performed on blood, either unsorted or a sorted T cell fraction (not recorded which). All receptors derive from a male donor with ankylosing spondylitis.

This chain links TRBV29-1 with TRBJ1-1; D might be TRBD1 (5 bases). The ends were cut back, 8 bases at V and 1 base at J, with 14 bases in the middle. CDR3 length equals 13 residues. Per the germline V gene, CDR1 is SQVTM and CDR2 is ANQGSEA. The CDR3 nucleotides are TGCAGCACCCGGACATTACAGAACACTGAAGCTTTCTTT. It specifies CSTRTLQNTEAFF.

This chain connects TRBV20-1 to TRBJ2-5, with D perhaps matching TRBD2 (5 bases). The germline V and J ends were trimmed by 5 bases and 1 base, with 11 bases remaining between them. Germline V gives CDR1 DFQATT, CDR2 SNEGSKA (reference sequence). The CDR3 runs to 13 residues. CDR3 nucleotides: TGCAGTGCTTTCAGCGGACCCCAAGAGACCCAGTACTTC. Its protein is CSAFSGPQETQYF.

This clonotype was seen a handful of times. The chain has TRBV11-2 and TRBJ1-1; D might be TRBD1 (5 bases). Germline CDR1 is SGHAT and CDR2 is FQNNGV. The CDR3 runs 13 residues. V was trimmed by 6 bases and J by 6 bases, leaving 14 bases between them. The chain's CDR3 is CASSLGLYSEAFF. The CDR3 nucleotides read TGTGCCAGCAGTTTGGGGCTGTATTCTGAAGCTTTCTTT.

J is TRBJ2-2 and V is TRBV7-6; D perhaps matches TRBD2 (5 bases). This CDR3 spans 16 amino acids. Per germline, CDR1 SGHVS and CDR2 FNYEAQ. The ends were cut back, 6 bases at V and 8 bases at J, with 22 bases in the middle. CDR3 sequence (DNA): TGTGCCAGCAGTCAAAGCCCGGTCTCGGGATCAGGGGAGCTGTTTTTT. Its translation is CASSQSPVSGSGELFF. Full variable domain (outside the CDR3, taken from reference TRBV7-6 and TRBJ2-2): GAGVSQSPRYKVTKRGQDVALRCDPISGHVSLYWYRQALGQGPEFLTYFNYEAQQDKSGLPNDRFSAERPEGSISTLTIQRTEQRDSAMYRCASSQSPVSGSGELFFGEGSRLTVL.

This clonotype appeared many times. V is TRBV4-3 and J is TRBJ2-7; the match to TRBD1 covers 8 bases. With 3 bases clipped from V and 6 bases from J, the junction kept 10 bases outside the gene matches. Germline V CDR1 and CDR2: LGHNA, YSLEER. This CDR3 is built from 15 residues. CDR3 residues: CASSHSRGQASEQYF. CDR3 DNA sequence: TGCGCCAGCAGCCATTCGAGGGGACAGGCCTCCGAGCAGTACTTC.

Details on this clonotype: With a much larger clone just one base away, this may be a read error. V usage is TRBV5-1 and J usage is TRBJ2-3; 8 nucleotides agree with TRBD1. This CDR3 contains 14 residues. Germline V gene lookup returns CDR1 SGHRS and CDR2 YFSETQ. DNA for the CDR3: TGCGCCAACAGCCTGGGGACAGGTACAGATACGCAGTATTTT. It encodes CANSLGTGTDTQYF.

The CDR3 DNA is TGTGCCAGCAGACTAGCGGGATCGTCAGATACGCAGTATTTT. This codes for CASRLAGSSDTQYF. The chain recombines TRBV6-2 or TRBV6-3 with TRBJ2-3; 10 nucleotides align to TRBD2. The ends lost 6 bases at V and 4 bases at J; junction bases unmatched: 4. CDR1 MNHEY and CDR2 SVGEGT come from the germline V gene. This CDR3 has 14 amino acids.

The chain recombines TRBV20-1 with TRBJ2-1; D is unresolved. CDR3 length: 14 amino acids. Between the trimmed V and J ends, which lost 6 bases and 0 bases, there was a span of 12 bases. Germline assignment: CDR1 DFQATT and CDR2 SNEGSKA (reference sequence). The CDR3 sequence is CSATSRSSYNEQFF. In nucleotides, the CDR3 is TGCAGTGCAACCAGCAGGAGCTCCTACAATGAGCAGTTCTTC.

Only a few counts were recorded for this clonotype. This sequence joins TRBV18 and TRBJ1-4, with D perhaps matching TRBD1 (5 bases). This CDR3 region has 14 residues. CDR1 KGHSH and CDR2 LQKENI come from the germline V gene. Between the trimmed V and J ends, which lost 6 bases and 0 bases, there was a span of 8 bases. The CDR3 nucleotides are TGTGCCAGCTCGGAGACAGCAACTAATGAAAAACTGTTTTTT. It specifies CASSETATNEKLFF.

This clonotype appeared many times. V gene TRBV12-3 or TRBV12-4 combines with J gene TRBJ2-1, with D tentatively TRBD2 (6 bases). The CDR3 loop spans 15 amino acids. V was shortened by 1 base and J by 1 base, with 8 bases between the two germline ends. In nucleotides, the CDR3 is TGTGCCAGCAGTTTAGGGGACTCATCCTACAATGAGCAGTTCTTC. Translating it yields CASSLGDSSYNEQFF.

Here the CDR3 DNA reads TGTGCCAGCAGCTCCTCGGGCCCGAACACCGGGGAGCTGTTTTTT. Protein: CASSSSGPNTGELFF. The chain uses TRBV7-2 and TRBJ2-2, with D hard to call. The V and J ends lost 4 bases and 0 bases respectively, with 9 bases between them. The CDR3 is 15 amino acids. CDR1 is SGHTA and CDR2 is FQGNSA in the germline V gene.

This clonotype was found many times. The V call is TRBV12-3 or TRBV12-4, the J call TRBJ1-2, with TRBD1 identical over 10 bases. This CDR3 comprises 14 residues. Trimming removed 6 bases from V and 6 bases from J; junction bases left unmatched: 7. CDR3 nucleotides: TGTGCCAGCAGGCAGACAGGGGGCGGTAATGGCTACACCTTC. Its translation: CASRQTGGGNGYTF.

This clonotype has a count of ten or more. The CDR3 protein is CASSNGRDTGELFF. CDR3 coding DNA: TGCGCCAGCAGCAATGGGAGGGACACCGGGGAGCTGTTTTTT. The rearrangement joins TRBV5-1 to TRBJ2-2, with TRBD2 matching over 7 bases. V lost 4 bases and J lost 3; bases outside the gene matches: 3. CDR3 size: 14 residues. Germline loops: CDR1 SGHRS, CDR2 YFSETQ.

This clonotype was observed a handful of times. This chain uses TRBV28 with TRBJ2-5; D remains unclear. The V gene lost 3 bases and the J gene lost 3 bases, with 17 bases spanning the gap. CDR3 length: 16 amino acids. CDR1 is MDHEN and CDR2 is SYDVKM in the germline V gene. CDR3 sequence: CASSLRKSRFEETQYF. CDR3 sequence (DNA): TGTGCCAGCAGTTTGAGGAAATCTCGCTTCGAAGAGACCCAGTACTTC.

This clonotype was counted only a few times. The chain uses TRBV6-1 and TRBJ1-5, with D tentatively TRBD1 (5 bases). This CDR3 contains 17 residues. V lost 6 bases, J lost 6 bases, and 24 bases lay in between. Germline values: CDR1 MNHNS, CDR2 SASEGT. CDR3 in amino acids: CASSGTPVLQRGQPQHF. The CDR3 region has the DNA TGTGCCAGCAGCGGAACGCCTGTCCTACAAAGGGGTCAGCCCCAGCATTTT.

This clonotype was observed many times. The gene calls are TRBV7-8 and TRBJ2-2, with D perhaps TRBD2 (6 bases). Between the trimmed V and J ends, which lost 5 bases and 4 bases, there was a span of 17 bases. The CDR3 spans 16 residues. Germline CDR1 reads SGHVS; CDR2 reads FQNEAQ. The chain's CDR3 is CASSRNPGLRTGELFF. The DNA for the CDR3 is TGTGCCAGCAGCCGCAATCCGGGACTTCGCACCGGGGAGCTGTTTTTT.

This clonotype has at least ten counts. The rearrangement links TRBV12-3 or TRBV12-4 to TRBJ2-1, with 11 bases fitting TRBD2. J gave up 8 bases and V 5 bases, and 14 bases lay outside the gene matches. The CDR3 is 17 amino acids. The CDR3 nucleotides are TGTGCCAGCAGTCCCAGATCCGGACTAGCGGGTTTTCATGAGCAGTTCTTC. This gives the protein CASSPRSGLAGFHEQFF.

V gene TRBV11-2 combines with J gene TRBJ2-2, with TRBD2 matching 12 bases. CDR3 length: 19 amino acids. Germline CDR1 and CDR2: SGHAT and FQNNGV. V was clipped by 5 bases and J by 2 bases; unmatched bases: 12. The CDR3 spells CASSTRLAGDRRNTGELFF. CDR3 nucleotide sequence: TGTGCCAGCAGCACACGACTAGCGGGAGATCGACGTAACACCGGGGAGCTGTTTTTT.

This clonotype was seen only a few times. The CDR3 DNA follows: TGTGCCAGCAGCCAAGATTGGGGACAGGGCTACAATGAGCAGTTCTTC. Amino acids: CASSQDWGQGYNEQFF. This chain uses TRBV4-2 with TRBJ2-1; 9 nucleotides agree with TRBD1. With V trimmed by 0 bases and J by 3 bases, 3 bases remained unmatched. CDR3 size: 16 residues. CDR1 is LGHNA, CDR2 YNFKEQ, per germline.

This clonotype was seen a handful of times. J is TRBJ2-7 and V is TRBV20-1; TRBD1 agrees at 8 bases. This CDR3 region has 14 residues. Germline V gene lookup returns CDR1 DFQATT and CDR2 SNEGSKA (reference sequence). The ends lost 1 base at V and 5 bases at J; junction bases unmatched: 7. CDR3 nucleotide sequence: TGCAGTGCTAGAGGGACAGGGTACCCCCACGAGCAGTACTTC. As protein: CSARGTGYPHEQYF.

Here the CDR3 DNA reads TGCAGTGCACCGGACAGGGTTCGTACCGGGGAGCTGTTTTTT. Translating gives CSAPDRVRTGELFF. The chain is built from TRBV20-1 and TRBJ2-2; 8 nucleotides align to TRBD1. Losses at the gene ends were 6 bases for V and 5 bases for J; bases not matched to a gene: 8. The CDR3 totals 14 residues. Germline CDR1 DFQATT, CDR2 SNEGSKA (reference sequence).

The chain employs TRBV28 and TRBJ1-4; a weak D match, TRBD1 (5 bases). The CDR3 is 12 residues long. The V gene lost 7 bases and the J gene lost 7 bases, with 10 bases spanning the gap. Germline CDR1 and CDR2: MDHEN and SYDVKM. CDR3 protein: CASTRAAEKLFF. CDR3 DNA: TGTGCCAGCACCAGGGCGGCTGAAAAACTGTTTTTT.

This clonotype has a handful of counts. The chain carries TRBV18 and TRBJ2-5, with D perhaps given as TRBD1 or TRBD2 (5 bases each). V gave up 6 bases and J gave up 3 bases, with 8 bases separating them. This CDR3 comprises 12 residues. Germline V gene lookup returns CDR1 KGHSH and CDR2 LQKENI. The CDR3 DNA reads as TGTGCCAGCTCGGGGGAAGAAGAGACCCAGTACTTC. As protein: CASSGEEETQYF.

This clonotype came up once. The chain carries TRBV4-1 and TRBJ1-4, with TRBD1 matching 8 bases. This CDR3 has 17 amino acids. Germline CDR1 reads MGHRA; CDR2 reads YSYEKL. With V trimmed by 0 bases and J by 10 bases, 13 bases remained unmatched. CDR3 DNA sequence: TGCGCCAGCAGCCAAGATGCAGGGGGCACGGTGAATCGAAAACTGTTTTTT. As protein: CASSQDAGGTVNRKLFF.

This clonotype occurred a few times. The genes are TRBV4-1 and TRBJ2-6, with D possibly TRBD2 on 6 matching bases. CDR3 length: 18 residues. V was shortened by 6 bases and J by 0 bases, with 18 bases between the two germline ends. Germline CDR1 MGHRA, CDR2 YSYEKL. The CDR3 sequence: CASSRGGTQGSGANVLTF. The CDR3 DNA sequence: TGCGCCAGCAGTCGAGGAGGGACGCAGGGCTCTGGGGCCAACGTCCTGACTTTC.

This chain uses TRBV5-1 with TRBJ1-2; TRBD1 agrees at 9 bases. V dropped 3 bases and J dropped 4; count of bases not matched to a gene: 10. The germline gives CDR1 SGHRS, CDR2 YFSETQ. This CDR3 has 16 residues. As DNA, the CDR3 is TGCGCCAGCAGCTCCACCGGGACAGGGCTTATCTATGGCTACACCTTC. Protein sequence: CASSSTGTGLIYGYTF.